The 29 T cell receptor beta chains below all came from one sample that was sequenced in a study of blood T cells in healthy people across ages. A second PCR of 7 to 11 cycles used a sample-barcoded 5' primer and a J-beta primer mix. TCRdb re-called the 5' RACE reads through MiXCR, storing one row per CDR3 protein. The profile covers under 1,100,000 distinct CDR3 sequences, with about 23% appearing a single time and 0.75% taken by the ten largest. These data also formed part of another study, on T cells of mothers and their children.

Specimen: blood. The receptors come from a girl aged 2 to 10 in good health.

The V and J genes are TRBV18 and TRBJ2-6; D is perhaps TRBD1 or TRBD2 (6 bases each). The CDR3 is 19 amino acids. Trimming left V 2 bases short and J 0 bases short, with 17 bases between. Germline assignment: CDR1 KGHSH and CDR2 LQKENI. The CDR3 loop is CASSPSQGGLLSGANVLTF. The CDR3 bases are TGTGCCAGCTCACCAAGCCAAGGGGGGCTGCTCTCTGGGGCCAACGTCCTGACTTTC.

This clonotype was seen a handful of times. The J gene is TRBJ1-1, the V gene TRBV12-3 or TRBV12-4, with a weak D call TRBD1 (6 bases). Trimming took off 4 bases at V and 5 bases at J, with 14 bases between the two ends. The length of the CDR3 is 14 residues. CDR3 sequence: CASSYRQGLTEAFF. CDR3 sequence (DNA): TGTGCCAGCAGTTATCGCCAGGGGCTGACTGAAGCTTTCTTT.

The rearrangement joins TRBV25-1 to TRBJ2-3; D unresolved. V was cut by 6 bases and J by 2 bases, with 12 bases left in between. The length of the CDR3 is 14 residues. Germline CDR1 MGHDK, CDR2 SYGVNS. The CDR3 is CASSTQKHTDTQYF. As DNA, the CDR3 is TGTGCCAGCAGCACCCAGAAACACACAGATACGCAGTATTTT. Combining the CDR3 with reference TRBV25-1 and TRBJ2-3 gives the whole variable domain EADIYQTPRYLVIGTGKKITLECSQTMGHDKMYWYQQDPGMELHLIHYSYGVNSTEKGDLSSESTVSRIRTEHFPLTLESARPSHTSQYLCASSTQKHTDTQYFGPGTRLTVL.

CDR3 coding DNA: TGTGCCAGCACCGCACAGGGGACTGAAGCTTTCTTT. Its translation: CASTAQGTEAFF. The chain links TRBV28 to TRBJ1-1; 7 nucleotides line up with TRBD1. This CDR3 has 12 amino acids. CDR1 is MDHEN, CDR2 SYDVKM, per germline. The V and J ends lost 7 bases and 5 bases, in that order; junction bases with no gene match: 4.

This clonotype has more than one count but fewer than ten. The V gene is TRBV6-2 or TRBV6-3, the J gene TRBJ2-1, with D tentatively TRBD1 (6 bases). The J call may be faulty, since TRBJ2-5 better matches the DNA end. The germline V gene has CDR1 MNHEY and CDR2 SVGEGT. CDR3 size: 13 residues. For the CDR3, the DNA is TGTGCCAGCAGTTACCCAGGGGTGGAGACCCAGTACTTC. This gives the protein CASSYPGVETQYF.

The CDR3 DNA is TGTGCCACCAGCAGGTTGGGACTGAACACCGGGGAGCTGTTTTTT. This translates into CATSRLGLNTGELFF. The rearrangement joins TRBV15 to TRBJ2-2; perhaps TRBD2 as D (6 bases). Between the trimmed V and J ends, which lost 3 bases and 1 base, there was a span of 9 bases. This CDR3 is built from 15 residues. CDR1 LNHNV and CDR2 YYDKDF come from the germline V gene (reference sequence).

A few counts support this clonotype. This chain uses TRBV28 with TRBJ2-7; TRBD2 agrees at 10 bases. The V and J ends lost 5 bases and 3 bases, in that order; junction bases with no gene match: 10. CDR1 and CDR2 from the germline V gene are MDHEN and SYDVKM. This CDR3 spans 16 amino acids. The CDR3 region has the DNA TGTGCCAGCAGTCTTCCTGGAGCGGGAGGGTACTACGAGCAGTACTTC. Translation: CASSLPGAGGYYEQYF.

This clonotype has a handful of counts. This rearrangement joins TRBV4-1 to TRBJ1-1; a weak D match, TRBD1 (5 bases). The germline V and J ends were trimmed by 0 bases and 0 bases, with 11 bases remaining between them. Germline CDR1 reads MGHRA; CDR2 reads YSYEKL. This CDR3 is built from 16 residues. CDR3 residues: CASSQEKTALNTEAFF. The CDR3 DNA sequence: TGCGCCAGCAGCCAAGAAAAGACAGCCCTGAACACTGAAGCTTTCTTT.

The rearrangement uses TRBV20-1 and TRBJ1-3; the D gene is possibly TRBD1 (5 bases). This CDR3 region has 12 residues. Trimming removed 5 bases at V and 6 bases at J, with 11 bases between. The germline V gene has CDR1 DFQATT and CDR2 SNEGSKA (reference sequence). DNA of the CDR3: TGCAGTGCTTGGGGGGAGTTAAACACCATATATTTT. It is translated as CSAWGELNTIYF.

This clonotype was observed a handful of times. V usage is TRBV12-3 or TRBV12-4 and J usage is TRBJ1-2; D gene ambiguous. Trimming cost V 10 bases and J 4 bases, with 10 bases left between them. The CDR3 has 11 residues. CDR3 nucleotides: TGTGCCATCCCGGTGGGCTATGGCTACACCTTC. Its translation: CAIPVGYGYTF.

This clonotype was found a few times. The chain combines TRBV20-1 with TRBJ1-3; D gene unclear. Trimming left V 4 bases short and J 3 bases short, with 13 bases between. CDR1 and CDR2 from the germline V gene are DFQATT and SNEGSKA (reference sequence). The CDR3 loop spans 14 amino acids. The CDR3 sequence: CSATSSRLGNTIYF. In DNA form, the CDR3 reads TGCAGTGCTACTAGCAGCCGGCTTGGAAACACCATATATTTT.

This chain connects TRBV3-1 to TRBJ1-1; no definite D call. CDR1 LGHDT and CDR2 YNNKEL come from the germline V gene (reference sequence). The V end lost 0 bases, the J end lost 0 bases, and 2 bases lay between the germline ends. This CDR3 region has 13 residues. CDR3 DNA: TGTGCCAGCAGCCAAGAGCTGAACACTGAAGCTTTCTTT. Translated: CASSQELNTEAFF. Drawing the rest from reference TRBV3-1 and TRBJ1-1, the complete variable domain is DTAVSQTPKYLVTQMGNDKSIKCEQNLGHDTMYWYKQDSKKFLKIMFSYNNKELIINETVPNRFSPKSPDKAHLNLHINSLELGDSAVYFCASSQELNTEAFFGQGTRLTVV.

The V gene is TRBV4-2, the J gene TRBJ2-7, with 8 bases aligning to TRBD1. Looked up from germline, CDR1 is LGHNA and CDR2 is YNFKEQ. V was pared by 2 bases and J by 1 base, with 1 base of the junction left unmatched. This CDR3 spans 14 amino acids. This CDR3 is CASSQQGASYEQYF. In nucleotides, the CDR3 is TGTGCCAGCAGCCAACAGGGGGCGTCCTACGAGCAGTACTTC.

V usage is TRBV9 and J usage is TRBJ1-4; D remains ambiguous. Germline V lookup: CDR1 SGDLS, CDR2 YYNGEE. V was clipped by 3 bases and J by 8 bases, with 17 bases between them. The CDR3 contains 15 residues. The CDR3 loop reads CASSAPTGGGEKLFF. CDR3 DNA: TGTGCCAGCAGCGCGCCTACCGGAGGAGGGGAAAAACTGTTTTTT.

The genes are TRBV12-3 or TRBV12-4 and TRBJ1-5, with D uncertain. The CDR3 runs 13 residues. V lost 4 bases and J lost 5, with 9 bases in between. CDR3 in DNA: TGTGCCAGCAGTTCTAAGGGTGATCAGCCCCAGCATTTT. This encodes CASSSKGDQPQHF.

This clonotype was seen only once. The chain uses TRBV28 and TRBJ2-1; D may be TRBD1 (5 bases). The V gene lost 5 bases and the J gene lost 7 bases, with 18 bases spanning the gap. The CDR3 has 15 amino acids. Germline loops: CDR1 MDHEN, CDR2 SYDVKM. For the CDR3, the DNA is TGTGCCAGCAGTCCGTTAGGGGCATTGACGAATGAGCAGTTCTTC. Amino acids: CASSPLGALTNEQFF.

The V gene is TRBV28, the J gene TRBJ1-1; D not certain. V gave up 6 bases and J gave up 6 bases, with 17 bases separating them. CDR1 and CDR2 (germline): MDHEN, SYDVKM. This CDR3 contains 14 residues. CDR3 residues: CASSSIGAFPEAFF. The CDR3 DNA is TGTGCCAGCAGCTCGATCGGTGCATTCCCTGAAGCTTTCTTT.

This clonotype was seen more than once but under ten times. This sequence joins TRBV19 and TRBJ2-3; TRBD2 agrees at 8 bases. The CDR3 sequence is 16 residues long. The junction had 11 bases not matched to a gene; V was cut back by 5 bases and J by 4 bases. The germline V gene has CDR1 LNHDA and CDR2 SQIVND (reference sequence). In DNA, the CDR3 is TGTGCCAGTAGTTGGGGTGGTAGCGGGGCCGCAGATACGCAGTATTTT. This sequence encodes CASSWGGSGAADTQYF.

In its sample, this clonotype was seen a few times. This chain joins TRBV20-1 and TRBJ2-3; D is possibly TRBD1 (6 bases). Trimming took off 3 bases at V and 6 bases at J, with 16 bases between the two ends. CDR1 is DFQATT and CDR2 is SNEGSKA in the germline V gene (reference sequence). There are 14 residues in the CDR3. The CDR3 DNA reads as TGCAGTGCTAGTTGGTGGGGGCCCCAGGATACGCAGTATTTT. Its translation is CSASWWGPQDTQYF.

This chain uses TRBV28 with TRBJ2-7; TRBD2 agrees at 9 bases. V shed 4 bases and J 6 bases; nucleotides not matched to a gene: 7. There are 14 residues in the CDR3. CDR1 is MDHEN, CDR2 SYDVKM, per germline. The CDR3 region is CASSSPGTSSEQYF. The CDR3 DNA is TGTGCCAGCAGTTCCCCCGGGACTAGCTCCGAGCAGTACTTC.

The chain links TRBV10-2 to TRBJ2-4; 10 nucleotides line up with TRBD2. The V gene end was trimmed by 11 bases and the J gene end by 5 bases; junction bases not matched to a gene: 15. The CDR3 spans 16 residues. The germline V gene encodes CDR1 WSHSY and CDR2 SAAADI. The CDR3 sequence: CAVQTLLAGEENIQYF. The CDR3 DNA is TGCGCCGTTCAGACCCTGCTAGCGGGAGAAGAAAACATTCAGTACTTC.

The CDR3 spells CASIVVGGLDEQYF. The CDR3 DNA follows: TGTGCCAGCATCGTTGTAGGGGGCTTGGACGAGCAGTACTTC. The V and J genes are TRBV2 and TRBJ2-5, with 7 nucleotides matching TRBD1. The end of the DNA fits TRBJ2-7 better, so the J call may be wrong. This CDR3 is built from 14 residues. Germline V CDR1 and CDR2: SNHLY, FYNNEI.

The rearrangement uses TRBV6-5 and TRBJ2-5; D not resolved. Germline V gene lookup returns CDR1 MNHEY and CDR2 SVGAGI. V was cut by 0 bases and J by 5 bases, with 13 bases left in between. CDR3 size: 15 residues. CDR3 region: CASSYSGPQLETQYF. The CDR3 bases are TGTGCCAGCAGTTACTCAGGACCCCAACTGGAGACCCAGTACTTC.

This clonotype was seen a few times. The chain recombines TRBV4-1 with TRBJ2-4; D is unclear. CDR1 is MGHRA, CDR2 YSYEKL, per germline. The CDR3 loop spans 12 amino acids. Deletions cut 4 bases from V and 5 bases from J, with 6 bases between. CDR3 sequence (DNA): TGCGCCAGCAGCCGTGATGAAAACATTCAGTACTTC. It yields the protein CASSRDENIQYF.

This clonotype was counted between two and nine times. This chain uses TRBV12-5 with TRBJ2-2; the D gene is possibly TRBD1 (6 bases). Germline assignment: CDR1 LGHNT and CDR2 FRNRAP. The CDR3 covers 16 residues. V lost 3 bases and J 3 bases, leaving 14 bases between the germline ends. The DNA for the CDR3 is TGTGCTAGTGGTTTTATGACAGGATCGGACACCGGGGAGCTGTTTTTT. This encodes CASGFMTGSDTGELFF. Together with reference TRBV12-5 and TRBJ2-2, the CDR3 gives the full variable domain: DARVTQTPRHKVTEMGQEVTMRCQPILGHNTVFWYRQTMMQGLELLAYFRNRAPLDDSGMPKDRFSAEMPDATLATLKIQPSEPRDSAVYFCASGFMTGSDTGELFFGEGSRLTVL.

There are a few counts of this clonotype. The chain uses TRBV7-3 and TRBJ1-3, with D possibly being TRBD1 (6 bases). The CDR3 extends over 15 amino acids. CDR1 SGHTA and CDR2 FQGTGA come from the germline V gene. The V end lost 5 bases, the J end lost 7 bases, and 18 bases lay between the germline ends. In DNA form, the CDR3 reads TGTGCCAGCAGCCCTACAGGGCCTTCAGGGAACACCATATATTTT. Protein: CASSPTGPSGNTIYF.

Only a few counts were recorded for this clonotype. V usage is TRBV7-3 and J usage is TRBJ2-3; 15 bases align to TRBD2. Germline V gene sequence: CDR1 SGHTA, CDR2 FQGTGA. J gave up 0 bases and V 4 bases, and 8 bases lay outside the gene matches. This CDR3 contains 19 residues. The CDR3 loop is CASSSGLAGGYSSTDTQYF. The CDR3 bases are TGTGCCAGCAGCTCGGGACTAGCGGGGGGATACTCTAGCACAGATACGCAGTATTTT.

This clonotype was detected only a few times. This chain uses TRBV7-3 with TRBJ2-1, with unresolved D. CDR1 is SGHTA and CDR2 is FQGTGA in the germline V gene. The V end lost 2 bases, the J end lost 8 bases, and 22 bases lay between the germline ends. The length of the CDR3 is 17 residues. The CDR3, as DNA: TGTGCCAGCAGCTTATATCCAGAGGACCTTGCGATCGATGAGCAGTTCTTC. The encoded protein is CASSLYPEDLAIDEQFF.

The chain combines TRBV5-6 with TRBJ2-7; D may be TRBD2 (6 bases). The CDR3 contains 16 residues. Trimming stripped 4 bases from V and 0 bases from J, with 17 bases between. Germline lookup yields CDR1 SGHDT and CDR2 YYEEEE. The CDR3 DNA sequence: TGTGCCAGCAGCCTGGTGCGGGACCCCAGCTCCTACGAGCAGTACTTC. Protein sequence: CASSLVRDPSSYEQYF.